This TCR beta chain appears in the sequencing data of a study of cytomegalovirus exposure and HLA in healthy donors (dated by TCRdb to 2017 to 2019). In terms of the full investigation: In an earlier analysis of 587 of the donors, approximately 260 Gb of sequence data and approximately 120 million unique TCR beta sequences from 150 million to 200 million T cells were reported. HLA typing included class I and class II loci at four-digit resolution. Using immunosequencing, the study profiled T cell repertoires from fewer than 700 subjects and related those repertoires to cytomegalovirus serostatus. High-throughput TCR immunosequencing, statistical association of individual TCRs with disease status, and machine learning were combined to predict cytomegalovirus infection status. The study aimed to test whether cataloging public T cell receptors could reveal signatures of past pathogen exposure. To decide whether each TCR beta V gene segment behaved as functional or pseudogenic, an earlier analysis of 587 of the donors relied on high-throughput TCR beta sequencing. In addition to the first cohort of approximately 670 subjects, a separate validation cohort of approximately 110 different subjects was used. Among several hundred genotyped donors of the cohort, an average of approximately 220,000 unique TCR beta nucleotide sequences was sequenced per donor, of which roughly 17% were non-productive. A later analysis re-examined previously published TCR beta repertoires from several hundred donors and added high-resolution HLA genotyping to investigate patterns of TCR occurrence. Alongside the repertoire data, information on donor age, sex, ethnicity and CMV serostatus was compiled. Every repertoire in the discovery cohort had been generated on one and the same sequencing platform. Roughly 310 gigabases of sequencing data and tens of millions of unique TCR sequences were included in an early release covering around 600 HLA-typed donors. The number of donors typed differed by locus, with roughly 629-640 for A, B, C, DRB1 and DQB1, about 500 for DQA1, about 610 for DPA1, and approximately 470 for DPB1. Roughly five DR-DQ haplotypes were handled as single units for association and clustering because linkage in the cohort was strong. Genome-wide SNP genotypes for about three fifths of the 666 donors were used in a later genetic analysis, which treated that subset as a discovery cohort. Of the 398 genotyped donors, about 84% fell in the genetic ancestry cluster associated with self-reported Caucasian donors. Rather than drawing on any new phenotypic data, the later analysis identified candidate immune exposures from TCR beta sequences and the way those sequences occurred across donors.

The method behind the library was the immunoSEQ multiplex PCR assay. For the multiplex PCR, a mixture combining 60 forward primers for TCR Vbeta segments and 13 reverse primers for TCR Jbeta segments was used. A multiplex PCR assay on genomic DNA amplified the CDR3 region of rearranged TCR beta genes. Amplified TCR beta libraries were sequenced as 87-base-pair reads on the Illumina HiSeq System. Processing in the source paper ran as follows. Across the 700 or so repertoires, a later analysis counted approximately 83 million unique TCR beta chains, around 11 million of which were shared by at least two donors. To remove PCR and sequencing errors, raw reads were error-corrected and collapsed into unique sequences using a nearest-neighbor algorithm that merged closely related sequences. V, D and J gene segments were assigned by aligning CDR3 sequences to IMGT reference sequences. For a sequence to be retained, a match of at least six nucleotides to both a V gene segment and a J gene segment was required. A rearrangement was called productive if the CDR3 had no stop codons and remained in frame with V and J, and every other rearrangement was called non-productive. Following IMGT convention, CDR3 was defined as the stretch from the second conserved V-encoded cysteine up to the conserved J-encoded phenylalanine. Sequences without an unambiguous match to a single V gene segment were excluded from the earlier analysis of several hundred of the donors. An earlier analysis of 550 to 650 of the donors classified V segments as functional when productive rearrangements were above 56.7% and as segregating when the standard deviation between donors was above 5%. A statistical classification framework was developed to diagnose cytomegalovirus status using the catalog of TCR beta chain sequences. A later analysis assigned V and J genes by comparing TCR nucleotide sequences with IMGT/GENE-DB human TR gene sequences. The TCRdist pipeline was used in a later analysis to assign CDR3 sequences and most-parsimonious VDJ recombination scenarios. A later analysis defined each TCR beta chain by its CDR3 amino acid sequence plus V-gene family, and excluded reads lacking a unique V-gene family. To address suspected cross-contamination and a sequencing artifact, a later analysis removed 450 to 700 highly shared, low-generation-probability nucleotide sequences. In a later analysis, a clonal expansion index for each public chain was calculated from normalized within-repertoire ranks of inferred template counts. In a later analysis, generation probabilities were computed with a VDJ recombination model fitted to out-of-frame rearrangements, and the resulting probabilities were checked against IGoR. In a later analysis, hypergeometric tests were used to score TCR-TCR, TCR-HLA and TCR-CMV co-occurrence, with a repertoire-size bias correction applied to TCR pairs. A later analysis estimated false discovery rates by permuting HLA or CMV assignments 20 times. In a later analysis, co-occurring TCRs were grouped using DBSCAN, and TCRdist sequence similarity was added for clustering within HLA-allele-positive subsets. Co-occurrence clustering excluded repertoires with fewer than 30,000 or more than 120,000 public chains, plus five with anomalous nucleotide sharing. TCRdb limited this immuneACCESS table to in-frame rearrangements with V and J called. A share of clones is missing; checked studies link under half to unresolved V genes, and the rest is unexplained. D and trimming come from the DNA, and the V and J calls and clone size come from that table. The sample has about 200,000 clones on record, 82% of them singletons. The biggest ten clones account for roughly 2.5% of the sample.

The research as a whole found: While some public TCRs were present in many individuals, most TCR sequences turned up only very rarely across donors. In the study, around 160 TCR beta chains were listed as associated with cytomegalovirus. In a later analysis, HLA-associated TCR beta chains were found to be more clonally expanded and to have lower generation probabilities than equally common non-associated chains. In a later analysis, most CMV-associated TCR beta chains were found to appear HLA-restricted, with HLA associations seemingly driven largely by CMV exposure. The cohort was sequenced for TCR beta chains only, and without alpha or paired-chain data the features that could be detected were limited. An association between a missense DCLRE1C variant and V-gene and J-gene trimming of TCR beta chains was found in a later genetic analysis and replicated in an independent cohort. The authors suggested that the approach could potentially be generalized to other disease states and immunological phenotypes. Because counts were too low, roughly 18 rarely observed V segments, including chromosome 9 orphons, were left out of the earlier analysis of about 500 of the donors. A cluster of highly shared sequence variants was judged likely to be a technical artifact of the sequencing pipeline. Several of the top co-occurrence clusters appeared to be linked to parvovirus B19, influenza, CMV and Epstein-Barr virus, according to a later analysis. A later genetic analysis reported fewer N-insertions in productive TCRs among donors in an Asian-associated ancestry cluster than the roughly 700-donor mean. Because the 87-base-pair reads could not distinguish some IMGT-functional V segments, including TRBV6-2 and TRBV6-3, those segments were excluded. Presence/absence analyses assumed roughly uniform sequencing depth across donors, an assumption that may not hold. Assigning TCR associations to individual alleles was difficult when HLA alleles, especially DR and DQ, strongly co-occurred. CMV serostatus was the only immune exposure information available for the cohort. A further reported finding was that TCR beta sequences accurately predicted the HLA-A and HLA-B alleles for most subjects in the first cohort. According to a later analysis, TCR association rates differed among HLA loci, with DRB1 alleles showing the most associated TCRs and HLA-C alleles showing the fewest. In an earlier analysis of fewer than 750 of the donors, most TCR beta V segments were observed in productive rearrangements about 90% or about 30% of the time, broadly matching IMGT annotations. Because HLA typing was unavailable for some donors at each locus, only the typed subset was used in association tests. Correlated functional status among segregating V segments might reflect linkage disequilibrium, but an unknown experimental factor could not be ruled out. In vitro tests confirmed that a few of the cytomegalovirus-associated TCR beta chains recognize cytomegalovirus antigens. In a later analysis, over 15,000 TCR beta sequences were associated with specific HLA alleles at a false discovery rate of 0.05. Cytomegalovirus status was reported to be diagnosed by the classifier with high specificity and sensitivity in both the original and validation cohorts.

V has 4 bases trimmed and J has 9 bases trimmed; junction bases matching no gene number 5. The germline V gene sets CDR1 to SGDLS and CDR2 to YYNGEE. There are 13 amino acids in the CDR3, from cysteine to phenylalanine inclusive. Of all the DNA, just the CDR3 is kept, 39 bases in frame from base 1. The cohort comprised some 680 healthy bone marrow donors. At the time of sampling, every cohort member was nominally healthy, though immune exposures that went unrecorded were likely present. The donor tested CMV seronegative, placing the donor among the approximately 360 seronegative members of the cohort. A peripheral blood sample was provided by each donor, and peripheral blood mononuclear cells were used for TCR beta sequencing. The Qiagen DNeasy Blood Extraction Kit was used to extract genomic DNA from the blood cell samples. About this clone: What this receptor recognizes is not known. No base qualities exist here, and no much larger clone lies one base off it.

The chain is made from TRBV9 and TRBJ2-2, with 8 bases aligning to TRBD2. The TCR was taken from a woman aged 40 to 50 in good health and CMV-seronegative. Material for sequencing was PBMCs. The CDR3 region reads CASSLAGSWELFF. The sequenced DNA: TGTGCCAGCAGCCTAGCGGGTTCCTGGGAGCTGTTTTTT.